The subject of this entry is one TCR beta chain. Trimming removed 3 bases from V and 4 bases from J, with 12 bases in between. CDR3 length equals 14 residues. Germline CDR1 and CDR2: DFQATT and SNEGSKA (reference sequence). This sample is drawn from a study of blood T cell repertoires in COVID-19. Overall study context: Whether acute or convalescent, the COVID-19 samples came from the United States, Italy and Spain. Sample material is recorded as cDNA or gDNA derived from T cells, B-cell-depleted T cells, or PBMCs.

In the original analysis: Amplifying reference gene primers gave estimates of nucleated cell counts. Repertoires were generated with immunoSEQ multiplex PCR, while TCRdb's copy carries only in-frame clones and drops some. The D gene and trimming were derived from the DNA, and the V and J assignments and clone size from that table. The sample has 200,000 to 300,000 clones, 88% seen once. V is TRBV20-1 and J is TRBJ1-4; D gene uncertain. The material sequenced was peripheral blood. This clonotype was obtained from a man in his sixties who had recovered from COVID-19. CDR3 nucleotides: TGCAGTGCTAGTGAGCCGGGAAATAATGAAAAACTGTTTTTT. Residues: CSASEPGNNEKLFF.